Following are 9 T cell receptor beta chains from one sample sequenced in a study of cytomegalovirus exposure and HLA in healthy donors (TCRdb year 2017). The library was built by means of the immunoSEQ multiplex PCR assay. For the multiplex PCR, a mixture combining 60 forward primers for TCR Vbeta segments and 13 reverse primers for TCR Jbeta segments was used. TCRdb stores this immuneACCESS table with in-frame sequences only. Part of the clones is absent; in the studies checked, under half of the shortfall reflects unresolved V genes, and no reason is known for the rest. The sample table contains under 170,000 clones; only one count was recorded for 70% to 80% of them. The ten largest make up roughly 4% of the sample. Sequencing used PBMCs. The receptors here all came from a human donor in good health.

This chain links TRBV4-2 with TRBJ1-4, with TRBD1 matching 8 bases. The V segment lost 3 bases and the J segment 7 bases; nucleotides outside the gene matches: 4. Germline V gene sequence: CDR1 LGHNA, CDR2 YNFKEQ. The CDR3 contains 14 residues. The CDR3 region has the DNA TGTGCCAGCAGCCACACCGGACAGGGTGAAAAACTGTTTTTT. Encoded protein: CASSHTGQGEKLFF.

This clone was seen a few times. The rearrangement links TRBV5-1 to TRBJ2-7, with 7 bases lining up with TRBD1. After removal of 7 bases from V and 3 bases from J, the junction contained 10 bases not matched to a gene. Germline V gives CDR1 SGHRS, CDR2 YFSETQ. The CDR3 is 14 amino acids. The CDR3 here is CASRFVWDSYEQYF. CDR3 sequence (DNA): TGCGCCAGCCGGTTCGTGTGGGACAGCTACGAGCAGTACTTC.

CDR3 DNA: TGTGCCAGCAGCTTAGGGGGACAGGGAGTAGGTCAGCCCCAGCATTTT. Residues: CASSLGGQGVGQPQHF. V is TRBV13 and J is TRBJ1-5, with TRBD1 identical over 9 bases. Germline values: CDR1 PRHDT, CDR2 FYEKMQ (reference sequence). V was clipped by 0 bases and J by 6 bases; unmatched bases: 6. The CDR3 sequence is 16 residues long.

This clone is large (0.1 to 1%) in the sample. The chain has TRBV28 and TRBJ1-1, with TRBD1 matching over 8 bases. With 6 bases clipped from V and 4 bases from J, the junction kept 10 bases outside the gene matches. The germline V gene encodes CDR1 MDHEN and CDR2 SYDVKM. The length of the CDR3 is 15 residues. In nucleotides, the CDR3 is TGTGCCAGCAGACTCCACAGGGGGTATGGCACTGAAGCTTTCTTT. Protein product: CASRLHRGYGTEAFF. Based on the CDR3 plus reference TRBV28 and TRBJ1-1, the full variable domain is DVKVTQSSRYLVKRTGEKVFLECVQDMDHENMFWYRQDPGLGLRLIYFSYDVKMKEKGDIPEGYSVSREKKERFSLILESASTNQTSMYLCASRLHRGYGTEAFFGQGTRLTVV.

CDR3 sequence reads: CASSVLPGTVQETQYF. CDR3 nucleotide sequence: TGTGCCAGCAGTGTACTCCCGGGGACAGTCCAAGAGACCCAGTACTTC. This rearrangement joins TRBV14 to TRBJ2-5, with 7 positions matching TRBD1. CDR3 length: 16 amino acids. Germline V gene sequence: CDR1 SGHDN, CDR2 FVKESK. J lost 1 base, V lost 6 bases, and 11 bases had no gene match. Full variable domain (missing parts from reference TRBV14 and TRBJ2-5): EAGVTQFPSHSVIEKGQTVTLRCDPISGHDNLYWYRRVMGKEIKFLLHFVKESKQDESGMPNNRFLAERTGGTYSTLKVQPAELEDSGVYFCASSVLPGTVQETQYFGPGTRLLVL.

The J gene is TRBJ2-1, the V gene TRBV10-1, with 12 positions matching TRBD2. V was pared by 4 bases and J by 7 bases, with 8 bases of the junction left unmatched. Germline V lookup: CDR1 WNHNN, CDR2 SYGVQD (reference sequence). This CDR3 contains 16 residues. CDR3 DNA: TGCGCCAGCAGTGTCCTAGCGGGAGGGCCGGGGAATGAGCAGTTCTTC. It translates to CASSVLAGGPGNEQFF.

The chain combines TRBV25-1 with TRBJ1-2; D not certain. CDR3 size: 13 residues. The V and J ends lost 3 bases and 2 bases respectively, with 7 bases between them. Germline V CDR1 and CDR2: MGHDK, SYGVNS. CDR3 DNA: TGTGCCAGCAGTGACAGCGCAAACTATGGCTACACCTTC. Its protein product is CASSDSANYGYTF.

The chain is built from TRBV7-7 and TRBJ2-2, with a weak D call TRBD1 (5 bases). The V and J ends lost 5 bases and 4 bases respectively, with 14 bases between them. Germline values: CDR1 SSHAT, CDR2 FNYEAQ (reference sequence). There are 15 residues in the CDR3. Here the CDR3 reads CASSPRSGITGELFF. DNA for the CDR3: TGTGCCAGCAGCCCCCGTTCAGGGATCACCGGGGAGCTGTTTTTT.

This clone occurred once. The chain uses TRBV6-5 and TRBJ1-1; tentatively, D is TRBD1 (6 bases). Trimming took off 2 bases at V and 10 bases at J, with 17 bases between the two ends. CDR3 length: 14 amino acids. Germline V gives CDR1 MNHEY, CDR2 SVGAGI. CDR3 in DNA: TGTGCCAGCAGTTACGGTACAGGGCTTTTAGGAGCTTTCTTT. Protein: CASSYGTGLLGAFF.